The present T cell receptor (beta chain) was sequenced within a study of blood T cell repertoires in COVID-19. Between the trimmed V and J ends, which lost 3 bases and 4 bases, there was a span of 11 bases. Germline V lookup: CDR1 KGHDR, CDR2 SFDVKD. The CDR3 is made up of 14 amino acids. This clone showed up just once. Using immunoSEQ multiplex PCR, the repertoire was profiled, and TCRdb retains in-frame clones only, with some absent. The sample yields a few hundred thousand clones, roughly nine tenths seen once. The source material was PBMCs or T cells enriched from blood (not recorded which). This receptor was taken from a human donor in a cohort exposed to, infected with or recovered from COVID-19 (not recorded which). The donor label of this sample is uncertain. The chain carries TRBV24-1 and TRBJ1-2, with a possible D match to TRBD1 (6 bases). CDR3 sequence reads: CATSDRTGSYGYTF. CDR3 nucleotides: TGTGCCACCAGTGATCGAACAGGGAGCTATGGCTACACCTTC.